The 26 T cell receptor beta chains presented below share a single source sample, sequenced in a study of regulatory T cells in long-lasting Graves disease (dated by TCRdb to the early 2020s). Libraries were built with multiplex PCR. Data came from an Illumina HiSeq 4000. iRepertoire HTBI primers and Arm-PCR amplification of CDR3 regions were used to construct TCR beta libraries. In TCRdb, the public reads were trimmed at Q25 with fastp and aligned with MiXCR, with productive beta chains retained. Rows with one shared CDR3 protein collapse into an entry with the most common genes and DNA. The sample includes about 460,000 distinct CDR3 sequences, with around a fifth observed a single time. The top ten hold around 13% of the sample. Taken with the paper, the label for time point translates to: persistent/refractory GD, antithyroid drugs over 5 years with positive TRAb. RNA was extracted from PBMCs in TRIzol for both TCR sequencing and RNA sequencing.

Sample: peripheral blood mononuclear cells (PBMCs), taken when the disease was refractory, from a patient treated with antithyroid drugs. The origin of the receptors is a female donor with Graves disease.

There are many counts of this clonotype. This CDR3 reads CASALQGGYERQYF. DNA of the CDR3: TGTGCCAGCGCCTTACAGGGAGGGTACGAGCGGCAGTACTTC. The V gene is TRBV28, the J gene TRBJ2-7; tentative D call: TRBD2 (7 bases). The germline gives CDR1 MDHEN, CDR2 SYDVKM. This CDR3 has 14 amino acids. Trimming removed 8 bases at V and 9 bases at J, with 23 bases between.

This clonotype has ten or more counts. V is TRBV30 and J is TRBJ2-5, with D possibly being TRBD1 (6 bases). The CDR3 has 12 amino acids. Germline CDR1 GTSNPN, CDR2 SVGIG (reference sequence). The ends were cut back, 0 bases at V and 4 bases at J, with 6 bases in the middle. CDR3 DNA: TGTGCCTGGAGTGTACAGGGAGAGACCCAGTACTTC. It specifies CAWSVQGETQYF.

Here the CDR3 DNA reads TGTGCCAGCAGCCTCCGGGTTCTGAACTATGGCTACACCTTC. Translation: CASSLRVLNYGYTF. This chain uses TRBV14 with TRBJ1-2; D call uncertain. Trimming removed 4 bases from V and 2 bases from J, with 11 bases in between. Germline values: CDR1 SGHDN, CDR2 FVKESK. The CDR3 consists of 14 residues.

This clonotype was seen repeatedly, ten times or more. This chain joins TRBV7-2 and TRBJ2-5, with D perhaps TRBD2 (7 bases). The germline V and J ends were trimmed by 3 bases and 5 bases, with 13 bases remaining between them. Germline loops: CDR1 SGHTA, CDR2 FQGNSA. This CDR3 is 14 amino acids long. CDR3 nucleotides: TGTGCCAGCAGCTTTGGTGGGGGGGCCGAGACCCAGTACTTC. Protein product: CASSFGGGAETQYF.

CDR3 residues: CASSLLTSGRGETQYF. The CDR3, as DNA: TGTGCCAGCAGCTTACTGACTAGCGGGAGAGGGGAGACCCAGTACTTC. The gene calls are TRBV7-2 and TRBJ2-5, with 12 bases fitting TRBD2. After removal of 2 bases from V and 5 bases from J, the junction contained 6 bases not matched to a gene. The CDR3 runs to 16 residues. Germline-derived CDR1 and CDR2 are SGHTA and FQGNSA.

This clonotype was recorded many times. Compared with germline, one end of the junction differs, possibly owing to a read error. The chain carries TRBV28 and TRBJ1-6; TRBD1 matches 7 bases. The germline gives CDR1 MDHEN, CDR2 SYDVKM. This CDR3 region has 16 residues. The CDR3 loop is CTSRPGAQGDNSPLHF. CDR3 coding DNA: TGTACCAGCAGACCTGGGGCCCAGGGGGATAATTCACCCCTCCACTTT. The complete variable domain, with remaining parts taken from reference TRBV28 and TRBJ1-6, reads DVKVTQSSRYLVKRTGEKVFLECVQDMDHENMFWYRQDPGLGLRLIYFSYDVKMKEKGDIPEGYSVSREKKERFSLILESASTNQTSMYLCTSRPGAQGDNSPLHFGNGTRLTVT.

The chain links TRBV7-6 to TRBJ1-1; 7 nucleotides align to TRBD1. V lost 5 bases to trimming and J lost 4 bases; unmatched junction nucleotides: 13. Germline values: CDR1 SGHVS, CDR2 FNYEAQ. The CDR3 is 16 amino acids. The CDR3 loop reads CASSLGAPSGGTEAFF. The CDR3 DNA sequence: TGTGCCAGCAGCCTAGGGGCCCCATCAGGGGGCACTGAAGCTTTCTTT.

This clonotype was seen at least ten times. V is TRBV12-3 or TRBV12-4 and J is TRBJ1-1; D not resolved. The V gene lost 6 bases and the J gene lost 0 bases, with 8 bases spanning the gap. This CDR3 contains 13 residues. CDR3 sequence: CASSPGMNTEAFF. The CDR3 DNA sequence: TGTGCCAGCAGCCCCGGGATGAACACTGAAGCTTTCTTT.

This clonotype was counted a few times. This chain joins TRBV6-1 and TRBJ1-1, with D unclear. The CDR3 loop spans 11 amino acids. Per the germline V gene, CDR1 is MNHNS and CDR2 is SASEGT. Deletions cut 8 bases from V and 5 bases from J, with 9 bases between. CDR3 in DNA: TGTGCCAGCGGGAGGGAAACTGAAGCTTTCTTT. Amino acid sequence: CASGRETEAFF.

The V call is TRBV7-6, the J call TRBJ2-7, with D tentatively TRBD2 (5 bases). The CDR3 length is 15 residues. The ends were cut back, 0 bases at V and 1 base at J, with 10 bases in the middle. Germline V lookup: CDR1 SGHVS, CDR2 FNYEAQ. The CDR3 DNA follows: TGTGCCAGCAGCTTAGCCTCCCGGGGTTCCTACGAGCAGTACTTC. Protein product: CASSLASRGSYEQYF. Full variable domain (remainder filled in from reference TRBV7-6 and TRBJ2-7): GAGVSQSPRYKVTKRGQDVALRCDPISGHVSLYWYRQALGQGPEFLTYFNYEAQQDKSGLPNDRFSAERPEGSISTLTIQRTEQRDSAMYRCASSLASRGSYEQYFGPGTRLTVT.

This chain joins TRBV27 and TRBJ1-3, with a weak D call TRBD1 (5 bases). CDR3 length: 17 residues. The germline V gene encodes CDR1 MNHEY and CDR2 SMNVEV (reference sequence). The V end was cut by 5 bases, the J end by 2 bases, with 19 bases between. CDR3 in amino acids: CASSQDGRGEAGNTIYF. The CDR3 region has the DNA TGTGCCAGCAGTCAGGATGGTCGGGGGGAAGCTGGAAACACCATATATTTT.

This clonotype was counted at least ten times. The V gene is TRBV2, the J gene TRBJ1-1; maybe TRBD1 (5 bases). The CDR3 covers 13 residues. Germline-derived CDR1 and CDR2 are SNHLY and FYNNEI. V shed 8 bases and J shed 4 bases, with 14 bases lying between them. CDR3: CASQDQGVTEAFF. The CDR3 region has the DNA TGTGCCAGCCAAGACCAGGGAGTCACTGAAGCTTTCTTT.

This clonotype has just a few counts. The germline gene is not matched at one end of the junction; a read error may be the cause. V is TRBV7-9 and J is TRBJ1-2, with D hard to call. The germline gives CDR1 SEHNR, CDR2 FQNEAQ (reference sequence). The CDR3 sequence is 14 residues long. Here the CDR3 DNA reads TGTGCCAGCAGTTTAGGAAACGAGGGTGATGGCTACACCTTC. As protein: CASSLGNEGDGYTF.

This clonotype turned up a few times. V is TRBV10-3 and J is TRBJ2-5; possibly TRBD2 for D (5 bases). The germline CDR1 and CDR2 sequences are ENHRY and SYGVKD. This CDR3 spans 13 amino acids. The V end was cut by 7 bases, the J end by 9 bases, with 18 bases between. Here the CDR3 DNA reads TGTGCCATCAAAGTGGGCCTTGAGGGCCCCCAGTACTTC. Amino acids: CAIKVGLEGPQYF.

The V and J genes are TRBV30 and TRBJ2-3; 7 bases are a match to TRBD2. Germline CDR1 is GTSNPN and CDR2 is SVGIG (reference sequence). There are 15 residues in the CDR3. The V segment lost 0 bases and the J segment 2 bases; nucleotides outside the gene matches: 5. DNA for the CDR3: TGTGCCTGGAGTGTCGGAAGCGGGAACACAGATACGCAGTATTTT. Its translation is CAWSVGSGNTDTQYF.

This clonotype was counted ten times or more. V and J are TRBV3-1 and TRBJ1-2; TRBD1 agrees at 8 bases. Germline lookup yields CDR1 LGHDT and CDR2 YNNKEL (reference sequence). The length of the CDR3 is 16 residues. Trimming removed 0 bases from V and 1 base from J; junction bases left unmatched: 4. CDR3 residues: CASSQDDRGHNYGYTF. As DNA, the CDR3 is TGTGCCAGCAGCCAAGACGACAGGGGACATAACTATGGCTACACCTTC.

The chain recombines TRBV3-1 with TRBJ1-1, with TRBD1 as a possible D gene (6 bases). This CDR3 region has 15 residues. Germline V gene sequence: CDR1 LGHDT, CDR2 YNNKEL (reference sequence). The V gene lost 1 base and the J gene lost 6 bases, with 15 bases spanning the gap. DNA of the CDR3: TGTGCCAGCAGCCAAGCCGGGGGCGCGAAGGCTGAAGCTTTCTTT. Amino acid sequence: CASSQAGGAKAEAFF.

This clonotype was counted a few times. The chain recombines TRBV28 with TRBJ2-5, with 7 bases matching TRBD2. Near its end, the DNA agrees better with TRBJ2-7, so the J call may be wrong. In germline, CDR1 is MDHEN, CDR2 SYDVKM. CDR3 size: 15 residues. Written as DNA, the CDR3 is TGTGCCAGCTCAAACACCGGGACTACAGTATACGAGCAGTACTTC. Protein sequence: CASSNTGTTVYEQYF.

This clonotype was seen at least ten times. The chain employs TRBV6-5 and TRBJ2-6; D uncertain. The V end was cut by 4 bases, the J end by 1 base, with 5 bases between. Germline V gene data show CDR1 as MNHEY and CDR2 as SVGAGI. This CDR3 comprises 14 residues. CDR3 protein: CASSLTSGANVLTF. The DNA for the CDR3 is TGTGCCAGCAGTTTAACATCTGGGGCCAACGTCCTGACTTTC.

This clonotype has just a few counts. A much larger clonotype is one base distant, so this may be a read error. The CDR3 region is CASSYTKAFF. CDR3 DNA: TGTGCCAGCAGTTATACTAAAGCTTTCTTT. The chain recombines TRBV28 with TRBJ1-1; D is uncertain. Between the trimmed V and J ends, which lost 4 bases and 9 bases, there was a span of 6 bases. This CDR3 contains 10 residues. Germline CDR1 is MDHEN and CDR2 is SYDVKM.

This clonotype has a count of ten or more. The genes are TRBV28 and TRBJ2-7; D call uncertain. CDR1 and CDR2 from the germline V gene are MDHEN and SYDVKM. The ends were cut back, 5 bases at V and 9 bases at J, with 14 bases in the middle. This CDR3 has 12 residues. Here the CDR3 DNA reads TGTGCCAGCAGTCCCCAGTTGTCCCGGCAGTACTTC. Protein product: CASSPQLSRQYF.

V usage is TRBV30 and J usage is TRBJ1-6; D call uncertain. The length of the CDR3 is 12 residues. V lost 1 base and J 7 bases, leaving 5 bases between the germline ends. Germline CDR1 is GTSNPN and CDR2 is SVGIG (reference sequence). CDR3 nucleotides: TGTGCCTGGAGTGCTGGGAATTCACCCCTCCACTTT. Its translation is CAWSAGNSPLHF.

V gene TRBV30 combines with J gene TRBJ2-4, with D unclear. The CDR3 runs 14 residues. From germline, CDR1 is GTSNPN and CDR2 SVGIG (reference sequence). Trimming took 4 bases from V and 2 from J, leaving 12 bases between them. CDR3 nucleotides: TGTGCCTGGATGGGATCATACCCCAAAAACATTCAGTACTTC. This gives the protein CAWMGSYPKNIQYF.

The sample holds many counts of this clonotype. The chain is built from TRBV29-1 and TRBJ1-1; possibly TRBD1 for D (6 bases). CDR3 length: 14 amino acids. The germline CDR1 and CDR2 sequences are SQVTM and ANQGSEA. Trimming removed 5 bases at V and 3 bases at J, with 16 bases between. In nucleotides, the CDR3 is TGCAGCGTTACCTCGCCAGGGGCCTACACTGAAGCTTTCTTT. It specifies CSVTSPGAYTEAFF.

This clonotype was recorded a few times. The CDR3 DNA reads TGCAGTGCTAGAACCGGGACGGAATCTTATAGCAATCAGCCCCAGCATTTT. This sequence encodes CSARTGTESYSNQPQHF. The V and J genes are TRBV20-1 and TRBJ1-5; possibly TRBD1 for D (5 bases). V was shortened by 2 bases and J by 0 bases, with 17 bases between the two germline ends. Germline CDR1 and CDR2: DFQATT and SNEGSKA (reference sequence). This CDR3 comprises 17 residues.

The chain has TRBV6-1 and TRBJ2-7, with a tentative D call TRBD1 (5 bases). CDR1 MNHNS and CDR2 SASEGT come from the germline V gene. This CDR3 region has 14 residues. V dropped 5 bases and J dropped 2 bases, with 13 bases sitting between them. DNA for the CDR3: TGTGCCAGCAGTAGACGGACACCTACCTACGAGCAGTACTTC. Its translation is CASSRRTPTYEQYF.